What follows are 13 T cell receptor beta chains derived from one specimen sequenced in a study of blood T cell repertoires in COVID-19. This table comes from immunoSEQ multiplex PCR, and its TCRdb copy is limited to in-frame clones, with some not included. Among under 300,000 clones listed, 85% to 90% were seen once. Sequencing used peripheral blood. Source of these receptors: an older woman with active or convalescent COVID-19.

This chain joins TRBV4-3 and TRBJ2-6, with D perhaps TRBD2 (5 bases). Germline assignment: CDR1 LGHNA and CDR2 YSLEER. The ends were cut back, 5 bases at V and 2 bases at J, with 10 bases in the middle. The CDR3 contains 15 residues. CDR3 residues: CASSFDGAGANVLTF. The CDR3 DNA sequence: TGCGCCAGCAGCTTCGACGGGGCTGGGGCCAACGTCCTGACTTTC.

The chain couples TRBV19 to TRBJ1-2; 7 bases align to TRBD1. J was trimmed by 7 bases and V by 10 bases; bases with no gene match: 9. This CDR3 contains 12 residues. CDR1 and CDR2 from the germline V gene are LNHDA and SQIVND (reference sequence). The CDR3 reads CATHRGSGGYTF. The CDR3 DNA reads TGTGCCACCCACAGGGGTTCTGGTGGCTACACCTTC.

CDR3 residues: CSVAYRGRAYGYTF. Written as DNA, the CDR3 is TGCAGCGTTGCTTACAGGGGTCGCGCCTATGGCTACACCTTC. V is TRBV29-1 and J is TRBJ1-2, with 7 bases aligning to TRBD1. The germline V gene encodes CDR1 SQVTM and CDR2 ANQGSEA. The CDR3 is 14 amino acids. With 4 bases clipped from V and 4 bases from J, the junction kept 9 bases outside the gene matches.

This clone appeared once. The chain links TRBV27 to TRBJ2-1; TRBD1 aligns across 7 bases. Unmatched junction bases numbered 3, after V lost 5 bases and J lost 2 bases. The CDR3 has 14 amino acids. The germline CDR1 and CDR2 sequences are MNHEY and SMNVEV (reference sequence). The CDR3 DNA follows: TGTGCCAGCAGTCACAGGGGAACCTACAATGAGCAGTTCTTC. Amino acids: CASSHRGTYNEQFF.

The CDR3: CASTSWGQQNYGYTF. The DNA for the CDR3 is TGTGCCAGCACCTCCTGGGGACAGCAAAACTATGGCTACACCTTC. The chain combines TRBV27 with TRBJ1-2, with 7 bases fitting TRBD1. The CDR3 is made up of 15 amino acids. Germline V gene data show CDR1 as MNHEY and CDR2 as SMNVEV (reference sequence). The V and J ends lost 7 bases and 2 bases, in that order; junction bases with no gene match: 10.

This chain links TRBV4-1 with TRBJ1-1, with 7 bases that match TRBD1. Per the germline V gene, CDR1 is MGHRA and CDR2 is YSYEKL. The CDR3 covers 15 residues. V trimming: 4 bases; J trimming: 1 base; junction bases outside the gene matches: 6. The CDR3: CASSLQGQANTEAFF. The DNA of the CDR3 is TGCGCCAGCAGCCTCCAAGGACAGGCGAACACTGAAGCTTTCTTT.

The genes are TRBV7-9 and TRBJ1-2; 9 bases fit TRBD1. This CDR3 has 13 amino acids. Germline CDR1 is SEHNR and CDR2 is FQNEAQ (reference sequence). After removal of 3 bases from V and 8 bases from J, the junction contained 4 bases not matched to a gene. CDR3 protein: CASSFGTGTGYTF. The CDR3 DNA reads TGTGCCAGCAGCTTTGGGACAGGGACCGGCTACACCTTC.

CDR3 nucleotide sequence: TGTGCCATCAGTCTAAGACAGGGACTAGACAATGAGCAGTTCTTC. It translates to CAISLRQGLDNEQFF. The chain employs TRBV10-3 and TRBJ2-1; possible D gene TRBD2, 8 bases. The germline V gene encodes CDR1 ENHRY and CDR2 SYGVKD. The V and J ends lost 5 bases and 5 bases respectively, with 16 bases between them. The CDR3 consists of 15 residues.

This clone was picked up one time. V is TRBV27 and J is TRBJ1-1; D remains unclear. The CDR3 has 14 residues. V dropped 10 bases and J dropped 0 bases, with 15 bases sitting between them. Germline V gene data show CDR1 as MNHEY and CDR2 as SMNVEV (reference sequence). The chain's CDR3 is CATFPRNMNTEAFF. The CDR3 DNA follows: TGTGCCACATTTCCCAGGAACATGAACACTGAAGCTTTCTTT.

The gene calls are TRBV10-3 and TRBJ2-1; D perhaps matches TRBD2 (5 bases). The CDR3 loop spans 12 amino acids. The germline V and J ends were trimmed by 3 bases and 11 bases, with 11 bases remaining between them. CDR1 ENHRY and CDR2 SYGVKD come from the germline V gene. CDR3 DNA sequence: TGTGCCATCAGTGACGGGAAGCCTCAGCAGTTCTTC. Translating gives CAISDGKPQQFF.

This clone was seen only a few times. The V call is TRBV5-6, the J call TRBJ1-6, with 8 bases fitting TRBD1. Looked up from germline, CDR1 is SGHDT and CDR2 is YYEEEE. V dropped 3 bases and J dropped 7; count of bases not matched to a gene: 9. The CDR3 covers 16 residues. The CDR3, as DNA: TGTGCCAGCAGCTCCTTGGGACAGGTCATGAATTCACCCCTCCACTTT. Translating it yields CASSSLGQVMNSPLHF.

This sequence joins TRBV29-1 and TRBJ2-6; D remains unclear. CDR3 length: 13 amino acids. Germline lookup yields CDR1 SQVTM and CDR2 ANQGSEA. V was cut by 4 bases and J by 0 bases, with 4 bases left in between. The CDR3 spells CSVALSGANVLTF. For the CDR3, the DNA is TGCAGCGTTGCACTCTCTGGGGCCAACGTCCTGACTTTC.

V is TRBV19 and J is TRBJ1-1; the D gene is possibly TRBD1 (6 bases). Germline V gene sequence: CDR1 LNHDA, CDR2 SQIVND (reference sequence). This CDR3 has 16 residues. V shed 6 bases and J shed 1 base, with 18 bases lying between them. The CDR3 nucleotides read TGTGCCAGTAGAGCGGGACACCTTATCCCGAACACTGAAGCTTTCTTT. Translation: CASRAGHLIPNTEAFF.